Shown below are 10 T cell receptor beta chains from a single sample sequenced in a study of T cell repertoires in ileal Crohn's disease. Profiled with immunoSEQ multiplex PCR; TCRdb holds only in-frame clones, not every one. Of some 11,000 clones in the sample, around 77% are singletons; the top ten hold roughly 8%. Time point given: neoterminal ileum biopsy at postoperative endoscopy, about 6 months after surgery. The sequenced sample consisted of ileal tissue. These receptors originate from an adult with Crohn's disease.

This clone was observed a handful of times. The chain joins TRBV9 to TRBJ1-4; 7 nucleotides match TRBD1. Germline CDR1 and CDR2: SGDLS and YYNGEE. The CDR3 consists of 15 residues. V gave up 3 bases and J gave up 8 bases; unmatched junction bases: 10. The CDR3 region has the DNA TGTGCCAGCAGCGCCGAGGGGGCAGTAAGGGAAAAACTGTTTTTT. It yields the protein CASSAEGAVREKLFF.

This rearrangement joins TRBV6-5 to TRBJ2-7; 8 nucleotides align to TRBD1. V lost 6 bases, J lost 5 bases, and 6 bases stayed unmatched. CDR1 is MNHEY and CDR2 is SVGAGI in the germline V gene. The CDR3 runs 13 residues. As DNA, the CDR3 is TGTGCCAGCAGCAGGACAGGGAAGGACGAGCAGTACTTC. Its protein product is CASSRTGKDEQYF.

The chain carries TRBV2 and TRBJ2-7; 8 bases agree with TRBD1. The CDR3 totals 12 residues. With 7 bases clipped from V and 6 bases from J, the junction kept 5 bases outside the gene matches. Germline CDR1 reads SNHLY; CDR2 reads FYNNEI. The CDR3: CASNQDRAEQYF. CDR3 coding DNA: TGTGCCAGCAATCAGGACAGGGCCGAGCAGTACTTC.

Written as DNA, the CDR3 is TGTGCCAGCAGCCTACGTCCAACTAGCGGGATGAGCTCCTACAATGAGCAGTTCTTC. This encodes CASSLRPTSGMSSYNEQFF. This chain connects TRBV4-2 to TRBJ2-1; 10 bases are a match to TRBD2. The CDR3 sequence is 19 residues long. V lost 4 bases, J lost 0 bases, and 12 bases stayed unmatched. Germline CDR1 reads LGHNA; CDR2 reads YNFKEQ.

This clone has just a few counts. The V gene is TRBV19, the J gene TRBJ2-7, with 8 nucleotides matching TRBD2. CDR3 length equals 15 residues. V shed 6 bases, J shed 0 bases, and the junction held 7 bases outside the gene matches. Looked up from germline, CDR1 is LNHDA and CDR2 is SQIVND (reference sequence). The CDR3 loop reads CASRKRESLSYEQYF. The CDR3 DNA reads TGTGCCAGTAGGAAGCGGGAGTCCCTCTCCTACGAGCAGTACTTC.

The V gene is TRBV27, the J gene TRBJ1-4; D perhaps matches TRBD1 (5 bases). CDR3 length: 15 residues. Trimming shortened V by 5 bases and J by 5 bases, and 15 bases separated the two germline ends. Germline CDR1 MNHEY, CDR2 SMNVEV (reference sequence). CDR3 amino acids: CASSPSGGSNEKLFF. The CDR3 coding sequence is TGTGCCAGCAGTCCGAGCGGGGGATCCAATGAAAAACTGTTTTTT.

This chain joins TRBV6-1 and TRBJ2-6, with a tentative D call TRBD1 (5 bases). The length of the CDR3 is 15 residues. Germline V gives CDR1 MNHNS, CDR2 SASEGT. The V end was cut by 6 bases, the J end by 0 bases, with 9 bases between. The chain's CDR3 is CASRSQGSGANVLTF. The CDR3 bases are TGTGCCAGCAGAAGCCAGGGCTCTGGGGCCAACGTCCTGACTTTC.

CDR3 protein: CASCSGRALVNEQFF. In nucleotides, the CDR3 is TGTGCCAGCTGTAGCGGGAGGGCCTTAGTAAATGAGCAGTTCTTC. The J gene is TRBJ2-1, the V gene TRBV28; 11 bases line up with TRBD2. The J segment lost 7 bases and the V segment lost 8 bases, leaving 10 bases of the junction unmatched. Germline V gives CDR1 MDHEN, CDR2 SYDVKM. This CDR3 contains 15 residues.

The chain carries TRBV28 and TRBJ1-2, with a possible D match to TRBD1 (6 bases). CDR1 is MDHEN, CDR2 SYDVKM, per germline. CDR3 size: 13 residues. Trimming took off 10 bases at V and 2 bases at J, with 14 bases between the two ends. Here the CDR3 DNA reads TGTGCCATCTCAGGGGCGCCAAACTATGGCTACACCTTC. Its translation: CAISGAPNYGYTF.

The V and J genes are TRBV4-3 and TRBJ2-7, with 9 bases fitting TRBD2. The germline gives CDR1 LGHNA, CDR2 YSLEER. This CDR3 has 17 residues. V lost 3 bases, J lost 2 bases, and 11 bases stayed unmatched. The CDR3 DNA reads TGCGCCAGCAGCCATTCCTGGGGCCAGCGGGGGGCCTACGAGCAGTACTTC. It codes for CASSHSWGQRGAYEQYF.